The clone carrying this TCR beta chain appeared a few times. The entry originates in a study of blood T cell repertoires in COVID-19. The method was immunoSEQ multiplex PCR; TCRdb's version includes in-frame clones alone and lacks a portion of them. The sample holds over 110,000 clones, roughly 79% seen once. V trimming: 7 bases; J trimming: 4 bases; junction bases outside the gene matches: 9. Germline CDR1 is SQVTM and CDR2 is ANQGSEA. CDR3 length: 13 amino acids. The rearrangement uses TRBV29-1 and TRBJ1-2; 7 bases are a match to TRBD1. The sequenced sample was peripheral blood. This clonotype originated in a human donor in a cohort sampled during active COVID-19. The DNA for the CDR3 is TGCAGCGCTGCCCTAGGGGGCGTCTATGGCTACACCTTC. This sequence encodes CSAALGGVYGYTF.